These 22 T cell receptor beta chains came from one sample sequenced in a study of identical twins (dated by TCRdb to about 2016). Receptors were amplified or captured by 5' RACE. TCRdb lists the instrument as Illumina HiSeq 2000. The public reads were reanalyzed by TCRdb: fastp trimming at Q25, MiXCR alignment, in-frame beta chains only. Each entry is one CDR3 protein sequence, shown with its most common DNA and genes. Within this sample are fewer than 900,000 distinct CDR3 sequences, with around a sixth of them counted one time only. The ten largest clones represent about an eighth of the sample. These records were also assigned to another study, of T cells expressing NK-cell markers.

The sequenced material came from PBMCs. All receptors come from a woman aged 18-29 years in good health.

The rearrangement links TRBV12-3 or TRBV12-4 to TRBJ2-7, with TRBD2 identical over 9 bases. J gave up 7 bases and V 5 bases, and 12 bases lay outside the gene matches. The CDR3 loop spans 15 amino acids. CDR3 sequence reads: CASSRHPGLADEQYF. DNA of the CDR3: TGTGCCAGCAGTCGGCACCCGGGACTAGCAGATGAGCAGTACTTC.

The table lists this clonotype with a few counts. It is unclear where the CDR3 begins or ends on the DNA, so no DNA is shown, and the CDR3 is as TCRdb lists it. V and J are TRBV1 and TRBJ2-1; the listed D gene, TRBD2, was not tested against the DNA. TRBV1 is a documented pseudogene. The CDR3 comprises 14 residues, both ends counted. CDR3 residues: CTSRGVGGGNEQFF.

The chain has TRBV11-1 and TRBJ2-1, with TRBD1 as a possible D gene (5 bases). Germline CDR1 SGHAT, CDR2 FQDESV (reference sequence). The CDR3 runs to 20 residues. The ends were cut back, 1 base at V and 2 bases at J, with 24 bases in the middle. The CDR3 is CASSLVYRRTLTGAYNEQFF. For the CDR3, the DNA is TGTGCCAGCAGCTTAGTCTACAGGAGAACCCTAACCGGCGCCTACAATGAGCAGTTCTTC.

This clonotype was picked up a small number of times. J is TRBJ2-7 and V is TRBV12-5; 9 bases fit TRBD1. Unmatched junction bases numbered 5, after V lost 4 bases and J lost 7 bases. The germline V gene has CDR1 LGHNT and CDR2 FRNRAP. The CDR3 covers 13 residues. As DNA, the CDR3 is TGTGCTAGTGGTTCACAGGGGGCGCGGGAGCAGTACTTC. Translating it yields CASGSQGAREQYF.

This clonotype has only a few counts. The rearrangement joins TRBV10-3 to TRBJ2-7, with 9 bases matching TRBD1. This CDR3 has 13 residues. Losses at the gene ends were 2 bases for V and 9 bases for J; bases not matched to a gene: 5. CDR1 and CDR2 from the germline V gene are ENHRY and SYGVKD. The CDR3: CAISEVGQGTQYF. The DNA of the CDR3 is TGTGCCATCAGTGAGGTTGGACAGGGGACGCAGTACTTC.

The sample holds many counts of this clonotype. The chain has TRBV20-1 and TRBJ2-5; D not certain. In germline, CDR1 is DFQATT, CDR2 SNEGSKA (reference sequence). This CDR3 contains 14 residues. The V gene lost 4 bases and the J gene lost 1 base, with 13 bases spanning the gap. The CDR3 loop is CSANRLDFQETQYF. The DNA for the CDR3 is TGCAGTGCTAATCGGCTAGATTTCCAAGAGACCCAGTACTTC.

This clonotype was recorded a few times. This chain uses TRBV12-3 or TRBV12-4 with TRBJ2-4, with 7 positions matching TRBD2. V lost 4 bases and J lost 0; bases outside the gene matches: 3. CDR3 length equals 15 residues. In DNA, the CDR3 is TGTGCCAGCAGTTGGGGGGGAGCAGCCAAAAACATTCAGTACTTC. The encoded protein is CASSWGGAAKNIQYF.

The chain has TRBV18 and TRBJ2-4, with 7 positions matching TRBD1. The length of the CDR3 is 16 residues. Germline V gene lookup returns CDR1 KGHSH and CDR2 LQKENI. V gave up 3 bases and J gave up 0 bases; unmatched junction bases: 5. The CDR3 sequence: CASSPPTGIAKNIQYF. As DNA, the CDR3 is TGTGCCAGCTCACCCCCGACAGGGATAGCCAAAAACATTCAGTACTTC.

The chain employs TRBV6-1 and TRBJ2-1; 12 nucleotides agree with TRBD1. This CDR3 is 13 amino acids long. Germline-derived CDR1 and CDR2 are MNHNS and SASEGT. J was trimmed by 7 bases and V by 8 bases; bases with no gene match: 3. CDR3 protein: CASWDRGPNEQFF. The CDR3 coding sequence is TGTGCCAGCTGGGACAGGGGGCCGAATGAGCAGTTCTTC.

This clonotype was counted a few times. As DNA, the CDR3 is TGCGCCAGCAGCTTGATTGGCGGGAGTAGGGATGAGCAGTTCTTC. As protein: CASSLIGGSRDEQFF. The V gene is TRBV5-1, the J gene TRBJ2-1; 7 nucleotides align to TRBD2. CDR1 is SGHRS, CDR2 YFSETQ, per germline. With 1 base clipped from V and 8 bases from J, the junction kept 9 bases outside the gene matches. This CDR3 comprises 15 residues.

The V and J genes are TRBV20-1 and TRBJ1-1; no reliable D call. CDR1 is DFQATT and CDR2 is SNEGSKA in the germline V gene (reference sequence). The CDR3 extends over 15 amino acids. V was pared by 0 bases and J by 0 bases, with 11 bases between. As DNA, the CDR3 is TGCAGTGCTAGAGAATTCGCGGAGATGAACACTGAAGCTTTCTTT. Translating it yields CSAREFAEMNTEAFF.

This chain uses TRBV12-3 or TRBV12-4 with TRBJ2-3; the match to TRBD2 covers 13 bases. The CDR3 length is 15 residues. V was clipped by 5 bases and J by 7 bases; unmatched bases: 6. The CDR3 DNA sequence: TGTGCCAGCAGTAGTACTAGCGGGGGGGTCTATACGCAGTATTTT. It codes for CASSSTSGGVYTQYF.

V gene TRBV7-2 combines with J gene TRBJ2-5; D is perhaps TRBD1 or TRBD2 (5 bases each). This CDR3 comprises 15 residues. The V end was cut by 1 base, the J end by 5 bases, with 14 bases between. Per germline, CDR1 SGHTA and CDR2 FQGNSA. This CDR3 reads CASSLGGYDGETQYF. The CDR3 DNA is TGTGCCAGCAGCTTAGGGGGGTATGATGGGGAGACCCAGTACTTC.

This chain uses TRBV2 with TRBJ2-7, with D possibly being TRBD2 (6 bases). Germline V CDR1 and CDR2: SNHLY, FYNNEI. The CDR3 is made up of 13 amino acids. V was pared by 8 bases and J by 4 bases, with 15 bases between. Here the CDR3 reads CASLGLAKYEQYF. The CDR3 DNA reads TGTGCCAGCCTAGGGCTAGCGAAGTACGAGCAGTACTTC. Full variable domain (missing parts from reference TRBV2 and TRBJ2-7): EPEVTQTPSHQVTQMGQEVILRCVPISNHLYFYWYRQILGQKVEFLVSFYNNEISEKSEIFDDQFSVERPDGSNFTLKIRSTKLEDSAMYFCASLGLAKYEQYFGPGTRLTVT.

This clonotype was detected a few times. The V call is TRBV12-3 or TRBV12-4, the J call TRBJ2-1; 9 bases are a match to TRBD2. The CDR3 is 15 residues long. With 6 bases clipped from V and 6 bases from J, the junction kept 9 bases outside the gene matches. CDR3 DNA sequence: TGTGCCAGCAGCCCAGCGGGACTAGCTCCCAATGAGCAGTTCTTC. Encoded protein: CASSPAGLAPNEQFF.

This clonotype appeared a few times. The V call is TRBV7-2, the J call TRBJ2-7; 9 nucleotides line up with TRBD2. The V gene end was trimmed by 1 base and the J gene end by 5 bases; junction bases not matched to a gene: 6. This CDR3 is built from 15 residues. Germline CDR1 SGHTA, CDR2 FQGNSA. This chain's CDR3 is CASSLVAGGPDEQYF. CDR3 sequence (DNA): TGTGCCAGCAGCTTAGTGGCGGGAGGGCCCGACGAGCAGTACTTC.

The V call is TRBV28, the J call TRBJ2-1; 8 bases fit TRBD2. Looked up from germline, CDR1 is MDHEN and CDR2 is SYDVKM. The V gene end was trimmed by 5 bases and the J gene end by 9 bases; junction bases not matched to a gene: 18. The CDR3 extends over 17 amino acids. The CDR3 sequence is CASSLHGSRGESGEQFF. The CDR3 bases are TGTGCCAGCAGTCTCCACGGGTCGCGGGGGGAATCGGGTGAGCAGTTCTTC. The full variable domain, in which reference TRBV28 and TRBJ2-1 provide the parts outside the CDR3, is DVKVTQSSRYLVKRTGEKVFLECVQDMDHENMFWYRQDPGLGLRLIYFSYDVKMKEKGDIPEGYSVSREKKERFSLILESASTNQTSMYLCASSLHGSRGESGEQFFGPGTRLTVL.

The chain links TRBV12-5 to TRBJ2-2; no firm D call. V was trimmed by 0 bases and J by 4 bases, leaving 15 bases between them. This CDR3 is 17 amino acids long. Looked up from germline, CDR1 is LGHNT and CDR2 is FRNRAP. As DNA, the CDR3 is TGTGCTAGTGGTTTGGTACCGACGATGGTCGGCACCGGGGAGCTGTTTTTT. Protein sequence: CASGLVPTMVGTGELFF.

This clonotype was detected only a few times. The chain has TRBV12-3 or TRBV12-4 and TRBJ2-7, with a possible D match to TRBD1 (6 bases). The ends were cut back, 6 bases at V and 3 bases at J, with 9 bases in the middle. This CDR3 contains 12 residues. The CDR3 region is CASREQGYEQYF. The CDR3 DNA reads TGTGCCAGCAGGGAACAGGGCTACGAGCAGTACTTC.

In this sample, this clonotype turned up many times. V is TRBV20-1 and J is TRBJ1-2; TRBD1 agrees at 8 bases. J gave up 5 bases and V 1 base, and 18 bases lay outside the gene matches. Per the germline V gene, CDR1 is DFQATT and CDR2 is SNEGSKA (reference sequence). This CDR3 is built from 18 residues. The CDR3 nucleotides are TGCAGTGCTAGAGTGTTCTGGACTACCGGACAGGGTACTTATGGCTACACCTTC. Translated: CSARVFWTTGQGTYGYTF.

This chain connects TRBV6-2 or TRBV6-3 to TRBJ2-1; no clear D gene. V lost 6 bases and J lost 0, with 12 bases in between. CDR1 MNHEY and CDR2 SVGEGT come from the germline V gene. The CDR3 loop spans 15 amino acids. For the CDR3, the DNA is TGTGCCAGCAGCCTCGCCAGTAACTCCTACAATGAGCAGTTCTTC. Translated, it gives CASSLASNSYNEQFF.

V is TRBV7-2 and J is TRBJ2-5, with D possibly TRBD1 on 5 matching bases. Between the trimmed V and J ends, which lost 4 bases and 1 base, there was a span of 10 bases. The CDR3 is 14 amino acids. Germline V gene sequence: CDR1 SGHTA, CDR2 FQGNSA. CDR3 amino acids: CASSWGRVQETQYF. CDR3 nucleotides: TGTGCCAGCAGCTGGGGCCGTGTCCAAGAGACCCAGTACTTC.